The 28 T cell receptor beta chains listed next were all sequenced from one sample in a study of T cell responses to AZD1222 COVID-19 vaccine. Profiled with immunoSEQ multiplex PCR; TCRdb holds only in-frame clones, not every one. The data contain more than 70,000 clones, roughly nine tenths of them singletons. Here the sequenced sample was peripheral blood, taken 28 days after the second AZD1222 dose. The receptors derive from an adult who received the AZD1222 COVID-19 vaccine.

V usage is TRBV7-9 and J usage is TRBJ1-2, with TRBD1 identical over 10 bases. The CDR3 loop spans 16 amino acids. Losses at the gene ends were 2 bases for V and 3 bases for J; bases not matched to a gene: 6. CDR1 SEHNR and CDR2 FQNEAQ come from the germline V gene (reference sequence). The CDR3 loop reads CASSLIGTGDDYGYTF. CDR3 nucleotides: TGTGCCAGCAGCTTAATAGGGACAGGGGACGACTATGGCTACACCTTC.

V is TRBV7-2 and J is TRBJ1-4; D is undetermined. CDR1 is SGHTA and CDR2 is FQGNSA in the germline V gene. The CDR3 length is 14 residues. Trimming took 0 bases from V and 2 from J, leaving 4 bases between them. CDR3 bases: TGTGCCAGCAGCTTAGCGGGGACTAATGAAAAACTGTTTTTT. Protein product: CASSLAGTNEKLFF.

The J gene is TRBJ1-5, the V gene TRBV30; the D is unclear. Trimming took 1 base from V and 0 from J, leaving 19 bases between them. The CDR3 has 18 amino acids. Per germline, CDR1 GTSNPN and CDR2 SVGIG (reference sequence). CDR3 coding DNA: TGTGCCTGGAGTGGAGGACGGACGGCGCTGTATAGCAATCAGCCCCAGCATTTT. It specifies CAWSGGRTALYSNQPQHF.

The V call is TRBV13, the J call TRBJ1-1; D gene uncertain. The length of the CDR3 is 15 residues. CDR1 and CDR2 (germline): PRHDT, FYEKMQ (reference sequence). V was shortened by 4 bases and J by 0 bases, with 12 bases between the two germline ends. This CDR3 is CASSSGRIMNTEAFF. The CDR3 coding sequence is TGTGCCAGCAGCTCTGGACGGATCATGAACACTGAAGCTTTCTTT.

The V gene is TRBV6-5, the J gene TRBJ1-3; TRBD1 might be the D (5 bases). The V end lost 3 bases, the J end lost 0 bases, and 9 bases lay between the germline ends. The CDR3 sequence is 15 residues long. Germline V gives CDR1 MNHEY, CDR2 SVGAGI. As DNA, the CDR3 is TGTGCCAGCAGTTATCGGGGGAACTCTGGAAACACCATATATTTT. Translated, it gives CASSYRGNSGNTIYF.

This sequence joins TRBV5-4 and TRBJ1-6; D gene uncertain. The CDR3 extends over 14 amino acids. CDR1 is SGHNT and CDR2 is YYREEE in the germline V gene (reference sequence). The germline V and J ends were trimmed by 5 bases and 6 bases, with 12 bases remaining between them. The chain's CDR3 is CASRRESGNSPLHF. The CDR3 DNA reads TGTGCCAGCAGGAGGGAATCGGGTAATTCACCCCTCCACTTT.

The chain uses TRBV5-5 and TRBJ2-2; D is possibly TRBD1 or TRBD2 (5 bases each). Germline loops: CDR1 SGHKS, CDR2 YYEKEE (reference sequence). The CDR3 has 15 amino acids. Trimming cost V 0 bases and J 5 bases, with 11 bases left between them. CDR3 protein: CASSLGVRETGELFF. The CDR3, as DNA: TGTGCCAGCAGCTTGGGGGTCAGGGAGACCGGGGAGCTGTTTTTT.

This sequence joins TRBV7-2 and TRBJ1-5; TRBD1 is a possible D gene (5 bases). Trimming shortened V by 2 bases and J by 4 bases, and 9 bases separated the two germline ends. CDR1 and CDR2 (germline): SGHTA, FQGNSA. The CDR3 extends over 14 amino acids. The CDR3 coding sequence is TGTGCCAGCAGCTTAAGGACACTTAATCAGCCCCAGCATTTT. Encoded protein: CASSLRTLNQPQHF.

The chain has TRBV19 and TRBJ1-5; possibly TRBD1 for D (5 bases). The V and J ends lost 3 bases and 0 bases respectively, with 12 bases between them. Germline CDR1 is LNHDA and CDR2 is SQIVND (reference sequence). The CDR3 consists of 16 residues. As DNA, the CDR3 is TGTGCCAGTAGTATTCAGGGCCAAAATAGCAATCAGCCCCAGCATTTT. This encodes CASSIQGQNSNQPQHF.

The chain combines TRBV7-2 with TRBJ2-7; 7 bases map to TRBD1. The CDR3 totals 13 residues. From germline, CDR1 is SGHTA and CDR2 FQGNSA. The V segment lost 5 bases and the J segment 4 bases; nucleotides outside the gene matches: 5. CDR3 protein: CASSIDRAYEQYF. As DNA, the CDR3 is TGTGCCAGCAGCATTGACAGGGCGTACGAGCAGTACTTC.

The genes are TRBV20-1 and TRBJ2-1; D unresolved. The CDR3 contains 11 residues. V lost 3 bases to trimming and J lost 7 bases, with 7 bases between them. Per germline, CDR1 DFQATT and CDR2 SNEGSKA (reference sequence). Here the CDR3 reads CSARPNNEQFF. The CDR3 DNA follows: TGCAGTGCTAGGCCAAATAATGAGCAGTTCTTC.

This chain uses TRBV19 with TRBJ1-2; D remains ambiguous. The V gene lost 1 base and the J gene lost 8 bases, with 14 bases spanning the gap. The CDR3 length is 14 residues. CDR1 is LNHDA, CDR2 SQIVND, per germline (reference sequence). This CDR3 reads CASSIVAREGGYTF. DNA of the CDR3: TGTGCCAGTAGTATAGTCGCTCGAGAAGGGGGCTACACCTTC.

The genes are TRBV29-1 and TRBJ1-2, with a tentative D call TRBD1 (5 bases). There are 12 residues in the CDR3. Between the trimmed V and J ends, which lost 4 bases and 4 bases, there was a span of 10 bases. Looked up from germline, CDR1 is SQVTM and CDR2 is ANQGSEA. CDR3 DNA: TGCAGCGTTGGTGCAGGGACCTATGGCTACACCTTC. Translated, it gives CSVGAGTYGYTF.

This chain links TRBV7-8 with TRBJ1-2; TRBD1 is a possible D gene (6 bases). Germline-derived CDR1 and CDR2 are SGHVS and FQNEAQ. This CDR3 is built from 14 residues. Trimming left V 3 bases short and J 4 bases short, with 12 bases between. DNA of the CDR3: TGTGCCAGCAGCTTTTTGCAGGGGCCCTATGGCTACACCTTC. The encoded protein is CASSFLQGPYGYTF.

This clone was detected once. Distinct nucleotide sequences in the sample also encode this CDR3. For the CDR3, the DNA is TGTGCCAGCAGCCAAGATCATGGGGGCGAAAAACTGTTTTTT. It encodes CASSQDHGGEKLFF. V gene TRBV3-1 (or the pseudogene TRBV3-2) combines with J gene TRBJ1-4; D may be TRBD1 (6 bases). Germline CDR1 reads LGHDT; CDR2 reads YNNKEL (reference sequence). Deletions cut 0 bases from V and 8 bases from J, with 10 bases between. The CDR3 totals 14 residues.

This rearrangement joins TRBV10-3 to TRBJ2-7; TRBD2 matches at 8 bases. The V segment lost 5 bases and the J segment 6 bases; nucleotides outside the gene matches: 6. Germline assignment: CDR1 ENHRY and CDR2 SYGVKD. CDR3 length: 13 residues. The CDR3 protein is CAISPGLGLEQYF. CDR3 nucleotide sequence: TGTGCCATCAGTCCGGGACTAGGACTCGAGCAGTACTTC.

The chain has TRBV18 and TRBJ1-2; 7 bases are shared with TRBD1. Germline trimming cut 6 bases from V and 3 bases from J; bases unmatched to any gene: 4. The CDR3 is 13 residues long. Germline assignment: CDR1 KGHSH and CDR2 LQKENI. The CDR3 nucleotides are TGTGCCAGCTCTCCCGACAGGGACTATGGCTACACCTTC. Protein: CASSPDRDYGYTF.

The DNA for the CDR3 is TGTGCCAGCAGCTTGGGTGGCAGTGAGCAAGAGACCCAGTACTTC. Its protein product is CASSLGGSEQETQYF. This rearrangement joins TRBV5-4 to TRBJ2-5; D not resolved. The CDR3 is 15 amino acids. Germline V CDR1 and CDR2: SGHNT, YYREEE (reference sequence). Trimming shortened V by 0 bases and J by 2 bases, and 11 bases separated the two germline ends.

The chain joins TRBV11-3 to TRBJ1-2; D remains unclear. V was clipped by 3 bases and J by 2 bases, with 7 bases between them. The CDR3 covers 13 residues. Germline V gene sequence: CDR1 SGHNT, CDR2 YENEEA. The CDR3 DNA is TGTGCCAGCAGCTTCGACATGAACTATGGCTACACCTTC. It specifies CASSFDMNYGYTF.

This clone was seen only once. The chain links TRBV6-2 or TRBV6-3 to TRBJ1-5, with 7 bases matching TRBD1. CDR1 MNHEY and CDR2 SVGEGT come from the germline V gene. Germline trimming cut 6 bases from V and 5 bases from J; bases unmatched to any gene: 13. The CDR3 has 16 residues. The CDR3 protein is CASSVDRDPKHQPQHF. The CDR3 DNA sequence: TGTGCCAGCAGCGTTGACAGGGACCCTAAGCATCAGCCCCAGCATTTT.

The chain is built from TRBV4-1 and TRBJ1-5; a weak D match, TRBD1 (5 bases). CDR3 size: 15 residues. The ends were cut back, 1 base at V and 7 bases at J, with 14 bases in the middle. Germline V gene lookup returns CDR1 MGHRA and CDR2 YSYEKL. The CDR3: CASSQVVGVSQPQHF. The CDR3, as DNA: TGCGCCAGCAGCCAAGTGGTGGGGGTAAGCCAGCCCCAGCATTTT.

This clone was recorded once. This chain connects TRBV2 to TRBJ2-1; 14 nucleotides line up with TRBD2. The CDR3 is 15 residues long. J lost 2 bases, V lost 7 bases, and 1 base had no gene match. Per the germline V gene, CDR1 is SNHLY and CDR2 is FYNNEI. CDR3: CASKTSGGAYNEQFF. CDR3 nucleotide sequence: TGTGCCAGCAAGACTAGCGGGGGGGCCTACAATGAGCAGTTCTTC.

The chain couples TRBV14 to TRBJ2-3, with a possible D match to TRBD2 (6 bases). The germline V gene has CDR1 SGHDN and CDR2 FVKESK. V was clipped by 3 bases and J by 2 bases, with 12 bases between them. CDR3 length: 15 amino acids. This chain's CDR3 is CASSQAGLNTDTQYF. In DNA form, the CDR3 reads TGTGCCAGCAGCCAGGCGGGGCTAAACACAGATACGCAGTATTTT.

V and J are TRBV19 and TRBJ1-6; 7 bases are shared with TRBD1. This CDR3 spans 16 amino acids. CDR1 and CDR2 (germline): LNHDA, SQIVND (reference sequence). J was trimmed by 8 bases and V by 5 bases; bases with no gene match: 12. CDR3 sequence (DNA): TGTGCCAGTAGTGTTCACAGGGGCGCGGCTGATTCACCCCTCCACTTT. Encoded protein: CASSVHRGAADSPLHF.

This chain uses TRBV6-5 with TRBJ1-2; the D gene is possibly TRBD1 (6 bases). The germline CDR1 and CDR2 sequences are MNHEY and SVGAGI. CDR3 length: 13 residues. The V end lost 0 bases, the J end lost 4 bases, and 6 bases lay between the germline ends. The CDR3, as DNA: TGTGCCAGCAGTTACTCGACAGGCTATGGCTACACCTTC. Encoded protein: CASSYSTGYGYTF.

The V and J genes are TRBV3-1 (or the pseudogene TRBV3-2) and TRBJ1-4; D remains ambiguous. Trimming removed 3 bases from V and 8 bases from J, with 19 bases in between. CDR1 LGHDT and CDR2 YNNKEL come from the germline V gene (reference sequence). This CDR3 comprises 16 residues. This CDR3 is CASSHVSGGPFEKLFF. The DNA for the CDR3 is TGTGCCAGCAGCCACGTCTCGGGAGGGCCCTTCGAAAAACTGTTTTTT.

This clone was found a few times. The chain combines TRBV18 with TRBJ2-7, with D possibly being TRBD1 or TRBD2 (6 bases each). The germline gives CDR1 KGHSH, CDR2 LQKENI. V lost 0 bases to trimming and J lost 5 bases, with 14 bases between them. The CDR3 has 15 amino acids. CDR3 bases: TGTGCCAGCTCACCACCAGGGGTCGGGGGCCACGAGCAGTACTTC. Translated: CASSPPGVGGHEQYF.

The rearrangement uses TRBV13 and TRBJ1-6; D may be TRBD1 (5 bases). The germline V and J ends were trimmed by 5 bases and 2 bases, with 19 bases remaining between them. Per the germline V gene, CDR1 is PRHDT and CDR2 is FYEKMQ (reference sequence). The CDR3 spans 18 residues. The CDR3 spells CASSLAGSPGTYNSPLHF. The CDR3 DNA reads as TGTGCCAGCAGCCTCGCAGGTTCGCCAGGGACCTATAATTCACCCCTCCACTTT. The full variable domain, in which reference TRBV13 and TRBJ1-6 provide the parts outside the CDR3, is AAGVIQSPRHLIKEKRETATLKCYPIPRHDTVYWYQQGPGQDPQFLISFYEKMQSDKGSIPDRFSAQQFSDYHSELNMSSLELGDSALYFCASSLAGSPGTYNSPLHFGNGTRLTVT.